The 6 T cell receptor beta chains presented below share a single source sample, sequenced in a study of T cell clones after liver transplantation. Assay used: immunoSEQ multiplex PCR; TCRdb lists only in-frame clones, some missing. The repertoire includes approximately 26,000 clones, roughly 69% of them detected once, and about 3% sits in the top ten. The starting material was CD4+ T cells from blood, obtained before liver transplant. Receptors originate from a human donor who received a liver transplant.

The rearrangement joins TRBV6-1 to TRBJ1-5, with D hard to call. V dropped 3 bases and J dropped 4 bases, with 13 bases sitting between them. This CDR3 contains 15 residues. The germline V gene has CDR1 MNHNS and CDR2 SASEGT. The DNA of the CDR3 is TGTGCCAGCAGTGACGACCTGGGGAGGAATCAGCCCCAGCATTTT. This encodes CASSDDLGRNQPQHF.

This clone was observed a few times. This rearrangement joins TRBV7-8 to TRBJ2-7, with TRBD1 matching over 12 bases. Germline loops: CDR1 SGHVS, CDR2 FQNEAQ. Trimming cost V 2 bases and J 5 bases; bases outside gene matches: 10. This CDR3 has 17 amino acids. CDR3 region: CASSLFGWGTGGNEQYF. CDR3 nucleotides: TGTGCCAGCAGCTTATTTGGCTGGGGGACAGGGGGCAACGAGCAGTACTTC.

The chain recombines TRBV7-2 with TRBJ1-4; possibly TRBD1 for D (5 bases). The germline gives CDR1 SGHTA, CDR2 FQGNSA. V lost 5 bases to trimming and J lost 7 bases, with 14 bases between them. The CDR3 runs to 14 residues. The CDR3 DNA follows: TGTGCCAGCAGCCCCAGGAGGGACGGTGAAAAACTGTTTTTT. This encodes CASSPRRDGEKLFF.

The chain has TRBV14 and TRBJ2-1; the match to TRBD2 covers 13 bases. This CDR3 comprises 15 residues. Unmatched junction bases numbered 4, after V lost 4 bases and J lost 7 bases. The germline CDR1 and CDR2 sequences are SGHDN and FVKESK. For the CDR3, the DNA is TGTGCCAGCAGCCGGACTAGCGGGAGTTCAAATGAGCAGTTCTTC. Its protein is CASSRTSGSSNEQFF. Based on the CDR3 plus reference TRBV14 and TRBJ2-1, the full variable domain is EAGVTQFPSHSVIEKGQTVTLRCDPISGHDNLYWYRRVMGKEIKFLLHFVKESKQDESGMPNNRFLAERTGGTYSTLKVQPAELEDSGVYFCASSRTSGSSNEQFFGPGTRLTVL.

This clone came up a few times. This chain's CDR3 is CASSLTQGAGANVLTF. The CDR3 DNA reads TGCGCCAGCAGCTTGACACAGGGGGCTGGGGCCAACGTCCTGACTTTC. The chain has TRBV5-1 and TRBJ2-6, with 8 bases fitting TRBD1. Trimming removed 1 base from V and 2 bases from J; junction bases left unmatched: 2. The CDR3 totals 16 residues. Germline V gene lookup returns CDR1 SGHRS and CDR2 YFSETQ.

The rearrangement uses TRBV11-1 and TRBJ2-7; 10 nucleotides agree with TRBD1. The CDR3 contains 16 residues. Germline V CDR1 and CDR2: SGHAT, FQDESV (reference sequence). The ends lost 4 bases at V and 3 bases at J; junction bases unmatched: 9. The CDR3 bases are TGTGCCAGCAGCTCTCCCCGAGGACAGGGGGGCTACGAGCAGTACTTC. This sequence encodes CASSSPRGQGGYEQYF.